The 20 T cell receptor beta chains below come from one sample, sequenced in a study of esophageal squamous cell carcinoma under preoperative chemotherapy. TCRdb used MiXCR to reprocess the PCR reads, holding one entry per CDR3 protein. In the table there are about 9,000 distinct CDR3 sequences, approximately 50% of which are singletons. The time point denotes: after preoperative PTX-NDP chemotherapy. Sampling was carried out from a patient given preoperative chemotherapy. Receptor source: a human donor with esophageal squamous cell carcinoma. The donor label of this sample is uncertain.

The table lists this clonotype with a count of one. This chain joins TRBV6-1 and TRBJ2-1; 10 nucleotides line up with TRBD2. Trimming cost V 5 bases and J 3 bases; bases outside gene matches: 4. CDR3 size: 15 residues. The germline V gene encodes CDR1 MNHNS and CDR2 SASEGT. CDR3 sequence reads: CASSLAGERYNEQFF. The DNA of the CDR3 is TGTGCCAGCAGTCTAGCGGGAGAGCGCTACAATGAGCAGTTCTTC.

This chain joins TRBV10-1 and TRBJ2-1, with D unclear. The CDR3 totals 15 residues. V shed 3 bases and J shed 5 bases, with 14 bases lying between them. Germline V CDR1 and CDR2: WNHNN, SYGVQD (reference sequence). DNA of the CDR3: TGCGCCAGCAGTGATCGGCGGAGTGGGAACAATGAGCAGTTCTTC. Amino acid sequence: CASSDRRSGNNEQFF.

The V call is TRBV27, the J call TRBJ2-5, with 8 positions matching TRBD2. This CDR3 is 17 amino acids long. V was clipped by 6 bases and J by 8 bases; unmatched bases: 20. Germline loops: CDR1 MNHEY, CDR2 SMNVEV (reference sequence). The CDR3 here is CASSAGWGGGQGDTQYF. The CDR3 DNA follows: TGTGCCAGCAGCGCGGGATGGGGCGGGGGGCAAGGAGATACCCAGTACTTC.

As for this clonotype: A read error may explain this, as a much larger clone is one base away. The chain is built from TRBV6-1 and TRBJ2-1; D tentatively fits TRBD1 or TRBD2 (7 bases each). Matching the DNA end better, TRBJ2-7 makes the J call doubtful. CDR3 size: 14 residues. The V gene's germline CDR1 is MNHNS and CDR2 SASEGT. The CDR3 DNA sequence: TGTGCCAGCATCCCCCCAGGGGGGGGCAATGAGCAGTACTTC. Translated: CASIPPGGGNEQYF.

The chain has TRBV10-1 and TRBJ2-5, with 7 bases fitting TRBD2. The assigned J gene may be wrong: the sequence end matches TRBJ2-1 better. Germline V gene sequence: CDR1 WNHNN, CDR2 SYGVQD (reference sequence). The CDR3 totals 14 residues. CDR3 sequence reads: CASSETSAQETQFF. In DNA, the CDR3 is TGCGCCAGCAGTGAGACTAGCGCGCAAGAGACCCAGTTCTTC.

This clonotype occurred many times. CDR3 nucleotides: TGCGCCAGCAGCCCCCAAGGGGGGACCATGAACACTGAAGCTTTCTTT. As protein: CASSPQGGTMNTEAFF. This sequence joins TRBV4-1 and TRBJ1-1, with a possible D match to TRBD1 (6 bases). V dropped 4 bases and J dropped 0 bases, with 15 bases sitting between them. Looked up from germline, CDR1 is MGHRA and CDR2 is YSYEKL. The CDR3 has 16 amino acids.

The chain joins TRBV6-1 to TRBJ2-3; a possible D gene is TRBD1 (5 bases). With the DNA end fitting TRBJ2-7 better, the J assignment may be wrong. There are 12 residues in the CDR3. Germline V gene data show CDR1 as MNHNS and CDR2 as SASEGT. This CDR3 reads CASSEQGYEQYF. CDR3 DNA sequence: TGTGCCAGCAGTGAACAGGGTTATGAGCAGTACTTC.

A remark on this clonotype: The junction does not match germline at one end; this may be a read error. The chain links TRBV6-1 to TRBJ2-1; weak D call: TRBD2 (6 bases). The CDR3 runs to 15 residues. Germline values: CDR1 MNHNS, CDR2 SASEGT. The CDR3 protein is CASRPEAGITNEQFF. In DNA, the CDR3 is TGTGCCAGCAGACCTGAGGCGGGAATAACAAATGAGCAGTTTTTT.

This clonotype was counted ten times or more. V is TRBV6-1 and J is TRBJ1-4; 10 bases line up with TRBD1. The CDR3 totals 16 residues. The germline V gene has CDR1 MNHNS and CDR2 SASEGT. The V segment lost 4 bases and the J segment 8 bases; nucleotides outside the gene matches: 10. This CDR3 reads CASSVNRDRGREKLFF. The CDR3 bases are TGTGCCAGCAGTGTAAACCGGGACAGGGGTCGAGAAAAACTGTTTTTT.

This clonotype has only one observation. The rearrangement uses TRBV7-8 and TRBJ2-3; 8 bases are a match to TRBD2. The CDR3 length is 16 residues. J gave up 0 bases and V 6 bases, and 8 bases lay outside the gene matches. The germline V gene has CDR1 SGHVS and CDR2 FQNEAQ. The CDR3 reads CASSRGGAVSTDTQYF. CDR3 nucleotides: TGTGCCAGCAGTCGGGGGGGGGCCGTCAGCACAGATACGCAGTATTTT.

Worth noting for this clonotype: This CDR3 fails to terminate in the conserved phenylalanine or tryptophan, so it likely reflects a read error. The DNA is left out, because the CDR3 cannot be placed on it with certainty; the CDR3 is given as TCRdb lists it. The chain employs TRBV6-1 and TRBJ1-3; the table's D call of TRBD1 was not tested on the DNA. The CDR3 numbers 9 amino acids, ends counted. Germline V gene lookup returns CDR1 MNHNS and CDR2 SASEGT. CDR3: CASSPATGE.

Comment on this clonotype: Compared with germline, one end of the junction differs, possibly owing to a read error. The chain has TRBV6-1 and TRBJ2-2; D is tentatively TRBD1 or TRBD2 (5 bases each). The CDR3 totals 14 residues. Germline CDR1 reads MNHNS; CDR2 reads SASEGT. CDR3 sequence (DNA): TGTGCCCGCAAGGCGTGGACGGACACCGGGGAGCAGTTTTTT. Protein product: CARKAWTDTGEQFF.

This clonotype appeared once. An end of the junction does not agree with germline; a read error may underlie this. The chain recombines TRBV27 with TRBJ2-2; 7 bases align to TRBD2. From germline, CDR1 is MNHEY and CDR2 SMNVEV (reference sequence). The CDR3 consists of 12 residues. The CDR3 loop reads CASSLYSGTLYF. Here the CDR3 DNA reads TGTGCCAGCAGCCTATACAGCGGGACGCTGTATTTT.

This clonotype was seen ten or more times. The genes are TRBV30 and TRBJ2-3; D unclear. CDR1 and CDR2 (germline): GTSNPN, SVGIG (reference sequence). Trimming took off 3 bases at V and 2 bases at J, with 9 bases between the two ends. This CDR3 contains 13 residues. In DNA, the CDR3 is TGTGCCTGGAGCGTGGGAAACACAGATACGCAGTATTTT. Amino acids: CAWSVGNTDTQYF.

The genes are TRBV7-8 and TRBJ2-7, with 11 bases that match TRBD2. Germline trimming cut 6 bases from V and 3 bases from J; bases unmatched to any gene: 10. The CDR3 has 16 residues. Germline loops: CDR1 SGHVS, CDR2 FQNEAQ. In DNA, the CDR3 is TGTGCCAGCAGGATGTACACTAGCGGGAGAATCTACGAGCAGTACTTC. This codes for CASRMYTSGRIYEQYF.

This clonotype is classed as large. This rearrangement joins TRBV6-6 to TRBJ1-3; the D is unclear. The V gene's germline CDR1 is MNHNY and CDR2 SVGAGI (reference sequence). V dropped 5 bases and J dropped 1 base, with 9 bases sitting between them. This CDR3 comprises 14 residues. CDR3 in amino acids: CASSTPQSGNTIYF. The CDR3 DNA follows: TGTGCCAGCAGTACCCCGCAGTCTGGAAACACCATATATTTT.

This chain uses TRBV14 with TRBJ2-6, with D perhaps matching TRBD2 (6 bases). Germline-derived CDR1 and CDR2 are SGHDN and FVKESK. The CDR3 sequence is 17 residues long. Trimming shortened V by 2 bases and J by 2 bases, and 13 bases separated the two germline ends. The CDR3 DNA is TGTGCCAGCAGCCAACTGGGACTGCTAACTGGGGCCAACGTCCTGACTTTC. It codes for CASSQLGLLTGANVLTF.

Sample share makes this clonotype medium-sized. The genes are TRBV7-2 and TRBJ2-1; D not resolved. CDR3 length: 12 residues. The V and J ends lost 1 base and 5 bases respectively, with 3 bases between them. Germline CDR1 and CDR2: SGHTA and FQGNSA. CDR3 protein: CASSLGNNEQFF. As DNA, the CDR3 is TGTGCCAGCAGCTTAGGGAACAATGAGCAGTTCTTC.

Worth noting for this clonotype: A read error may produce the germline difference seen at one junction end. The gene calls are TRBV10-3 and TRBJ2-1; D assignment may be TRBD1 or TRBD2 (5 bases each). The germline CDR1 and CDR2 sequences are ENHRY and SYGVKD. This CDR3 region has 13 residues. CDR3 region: CAIQGGRADAQFF. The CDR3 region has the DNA TGTGCCATCCAGGGTGGGAGAGCCGATGCGCAGTTCTTT.

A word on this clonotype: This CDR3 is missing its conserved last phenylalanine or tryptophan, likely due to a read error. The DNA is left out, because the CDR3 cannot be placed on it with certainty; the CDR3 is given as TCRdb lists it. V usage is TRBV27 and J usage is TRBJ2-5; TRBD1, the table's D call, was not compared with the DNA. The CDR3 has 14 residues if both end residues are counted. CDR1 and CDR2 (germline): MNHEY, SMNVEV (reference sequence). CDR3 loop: CASGTGVSPLHFGN.